The entry below gives a single T cell receptor (beta chain) sequence along with its context. Antigen specificity is unknown. The record originates from a study of cytomegalovirus exposure and HLA in healthy donors. Study-level background: Across more than 350 genotyped donors, around 82% landed in the Caucasian-associated ancestry cluster. Study results and limitations: In a later analysis, HLA-C alleles had the fewest associated TCRs, DRB1 alleles the most. Previously analyzed data showed that most TCR beta V segments were productive at a frequency of about 90% or about 30%.

In the PCR, 60 Vbeta and 13 Jbeta primers were used. Sequenced by immunoSEQ multiplex PCR; TCRdb stores in-frame clones only, minus some. This table has 100,000 to 150,000 clones, around three quarters appearing once. The TCR originated in a male donor in good health and CMV-seropositive. The sequencing input was PBMCs.

CDR3 nucleotides: TGTGCCAGCAGCCACACAGGGATCGAGCAGTACTTC. It encodes CASSHTGIEQYF. The chain recombines TRBV9 with TRBJ2-7; maybe TRBD1 (6 bases). V was shortened by 4 bases and J by 6 bases, with 11 bases between the two germline ends. The CDR3 totals 12 residues. CDR1 is SGDLS and CDR2 is YYNGEE in the germline V gene.